What follows is one T cell receptor (beta chain) and its context. Its cognate antigen is unknown. The CDR3 sequence is 13 residues long. V was shortened by 3 bases and J by 5 bases, with 7 bases between the two germline ends. Assay: immunoSEQ multiplex PCR; the TCRdb copy retains only in-frame clones and omits some. This table has 75,000 to 95,000 clones, roughly nine tenths appearing once. This specimen comes from a study of T cell responses to AZD1222 COVID-19 vaccine. Findings and limits, study-wide: A reported finding is that nearly half of spike-specific TCRs target unmutated variant regions. The peak T cell response came first, and repertoires were sampled only after it.

The clonotype was recovered from an adult in good health. This specimen consisted of peripheral blood, obtained on day 0 of AZD1222 vaccination. The chain couples TRBV12-3 or TRBV12-4 to TRBJ1-4; D is unresolved. The CDR3 coding sequence is TGTGCCAGCAGTTTGGCAGAGAATGAAAAACTGTTTTTT. It specifies CASSLAENEKLFF.